Given below is one T cell receptor beta chain in context. This clone was detected only once. It has no known antigen specificity. The input lacks base qualities; no much larger clone sits a single base away. For the CD8 naive samples, CD45RO-negative cells were positively selected for CCR7, yielding a CD45RA+CCR7+ population from which TemRA cells were excluded. Healthy HIV-negative adults with no recently reported acute infections or vaccinations were included as donors. Only Caucasian adults living in Nashville, Tennessee, USA were represented among the donors. After blood collection by leukapheresis, PBMCs were isolated using Ficoll-Histopaque density gradient centrifugation and then cryopreserved in the vapor phase of liquid nitrogen. Analytical flow cytometry was used to check the purity and quantity of every magnetically sorted T cell population. Genomic DNA was isolated from every sorted fraction and measured by UV absorbance on a Nanodrop 2000c.

The sample originates from a study of shared clonotypes between healthy human individuals (dated by TCRdb to the early 2020s). In terms of the full investigation: Two women and three men aged 18 to 49 years were included in the cohort. To increase sequencing depth and limit assay-specific biases, TCR repertoire library preparation and sequencing were carried out by different laboratories using diverse techniques. The study deeply sequenced blood TCR repertoires of about five healthy adults to estimate repertoire size and the extent of clonotype sharing between individuals. For each donor, CD4 naive and CD4 memory were each given three plates, CD8 naive was given two plates, and CD8 memory was given one plate. Each donor's leukapheresis produced roughly between roughly 0.85 and 9.5 billion PBMCs.

TCR CDR3 regions were amplified from genomic DNA by multiplex PCR using the deep immunoSEQ assay. Genomic DNA extracted from each cell subset was distributed evenly over all wells of several immunoSEQ 96-well plates, and each plate served as one replicate. For sorted subsets, about 200 ng genomic DNA, equal to some 30,000 T cell genomes, was loaded into each replicate PCR. Purified libraries were measured with a Qubit 3.0 fluorometer, size-checked on a Bioanalyzer 2100, and measured again with the KAPA Library Quantification kit. Every immunoSEQ 96-well plate was sequenced on a dedicated single-read 150-cycle Illumina NextSeq 550 flow cell. As for the original processing: The immunoSEQ output contained only junctional sequences without quality scores, so filtering could not match that applied to full-length reads. To assign V/J genes and CDR3, sequences were annotated against IMGT germline references using PyIR, a Python wrapper for IgBLAST v1.9. Reads with weak V/J assignments (E-value above 1e-6), missing CDR3, stop codons, out-of-frame junctions, or ambiguous translated residues were removed. A V3J clonotype was defined by an identical inferred V gene, J gene, and CDR3 amino acid sequence. The percentage overlap between two repertoires was calculated by dividing the number of shared unique clonotypes by the size of the smaller repertoire. Richness of each repertoire was evaluated using RTK rarefaction, the Chao1 estimator, and Recon v2.1 estimates of unobserved clonotypes. Generation probabilities were computed with OLGA for all TCRbeta clonotypes obtained by the gDNA method from four donors. This is the immuneACCESS table as TCRdb keeps it, with only in-frame sequences that have V and J called. A part of the clones is gone; compared with another copy, unresolved V genes explain less than half, and the rest is unexplained. From that table come the V and J calls and clone size; the DNA was used to work out D and trimming. The sample yields about 2 million clones; just under 95% were counted once. Roughly 1% of the sample rests with the top ten.

Per the germline V gene, SGHVS is the CDR1 and FNYEAQ is the CDR2. The V end loses 3 bases and the J end loses 5 bases, and a stretch of 19 bases separates them. Counted from cysteine to phenylalanine, this CDR3 has 16 amino acids. This entry keeps only the CDR3 DNA: 48 bases, framed from base 1. Summary of the overall study and its limitations: Sampling was restricted to blood, and TCR repertoires in tissue are likely to differ from TCR repertoires in blood. Larger estimated clonotype richness was generally found for naive subsets than for memory subsets. Across a handful of donors, around 5% of naive CD4, approximately 3.6% of naive CD8, 2% to 2.5% of memory CD4, and about 0.4% of memory CD8 clonotypes were shared. Pairwise subsampling led to the expectation that sequencing depth would affect the degree of clonotype sharing among donors. Rarefaction of sorted-subset datasets indicated incomplete sequencing despite the large sequencing depth. Because the study included a small number of donors, the genetic and exposure-history diversity represented was limited. Compared with non-shared clonotypes, clonotypes shared by all four sorted-subset donors had higher generation probabilities.

The sequence came from a man younger than 35 in good health. The sequence is built from TRBV7-6 and TRBJ1-1; TRBD1 is a possible D gene, resting on 6 matching bases. The sequencing sample was made of naive CD8+ T cells sorted from blood. The label giving this sample's cell subset or site can be read as: CD45RA+CCR7+. The CDR3 sequence is CASSFPPSGEETEAFF. The DNA is TGTGCCAGCAGCTTCCCCCCGTCAGGGGAGGAGACTGAAGCTTTCTTT.